The 27 T cell receptor beta chains below all came from one sample that was sequenced in a study of vaccination and CD4 T cells after COVID-19. Treatment here: approximately 10-day PBMC culture with coronavirus spike peptide pools or control peptides (ViraFEST assay). Unexposed donor CD4+ T cells predated the COVID-19 pandemic, collected 2011-2018. The study sequenced cultured CD4+ T cell DNA using the Oncomine TCR Beta short-read assay. The authors extracted genomic DNA from cultured CD4+ T cells. Each CDR3 protein gets one entry after TCRdb re-called the PCR reads with MiXCR. Of some 9,700 distinct CDR3 sequences in the sample, roughly 36% were seen once. No antigen has been identified for these receptors. Sample: CD4+ T cells from blood, cultured in vitro. These receptors originate from a human donor in good health.

This clonotype was seen only a few times. This sequence joins TRBV7-6 and TRBJ2-1, with D perhaps given as TRBD1 or TRBD2 (7 bases each). Germline CDR1 and CDR2: SGHVS and FNYEAQ. The CDR3 has 15 amino acids. The V and J ends lost 5 bases and 6 bases respectively, with 17 bases between them. This CDR3 is CASSPNRGGTNEQFF. CDR3 DNA: TGTGCCAGCAGCCCTAACAGGGGAGGGACCAATGAGCAGTTCTTC.

Comments on this clonotype: The junction and the germline gene differ at one end; a read error may be behind it. V is TRBV4-2 and J is TRBJ2-3; 13 bases line up with TRBD2. The CDR3 spans 17 residues. From germline, CDR1 is LGHNA and CDR2 YNFKEQ. The CDR3 reads CASSQGTSGDSTDTQYF. The CDR3, as DNA: TGTGCCAGCAGTCAAGGGACTAGCGGGGATAGCACAGATACGCAGTATTTT.

A few counts support this clonotype. V is TRBV7-2 and J is TRBJ1-1; 8 bases fit TRBD1. The trim removed 5 bases at V and 4 bases at J, leaving 9 bases unmatched. This CDR3 is 15 amino acids long. Per germline, CDR1 SGHTA and CDR2 FQGNSA. The CDR3 bases are TGTGCCAGCAGCCACTCCGGGACAGGAATCACTGAAGCTTTCTTT. Translating it yields CASSHSGTGITEAFF.

This clonotype was found a few times. The V and J genes are TRBV19 and TRBJ1-1; D might be TRBD1 (6 bases). The length of the CDR3 is 15 residues. Germline assignment: CDR1 LNHDA and CDR2 SQIVND (reference sequence). Trimming cost V 5 bases and J 0 bases, with 13 bases left between them. Written as DNA, the CDR3 is TGTGCCAGTAGTGTTCCCAGGGGTATGAACACTGAAGCTTTCTTT. Translating gives CASSVPRGMNTEAFF.

The chain recombines TRBV6-5 with TRBJ2-2; TRBD2 matches at 8 bases. This CDR3 region has 16 residues. The V segment lost 2 bases and the J segment 6 bases; nucleotides outside the gene matches: 8. The V gene's germline CDR1 is MNHEY and CDR2 SVGAGI. Here the CDR3 reads CASSYGLALRPGELFF. CDR3 DNA: TGTGCCAGCAGTTACGGACTAGCCCTCCGTCCCGGGGAGCTGTTTTTT.

V usage is TRBV20-1 and J usage is TRBJ2-1; D is perhaps TRBD2 (6 bases). Germline loops: CDR1 DFQATT, CDR2 SNEGSKA (reference sequence). Trimming took 0 bases from V and 7 from J, leaving 16 bases between them. This CDR3 region has 15 residues. In DNA form, the CDR3 reads TGCAGTGCTAGAGATGTGGGAGGCGGCCGGAATGAGCAGTTCTTC. Protein product: CSARDVGGGRNEQFF.

The rearrangement joins TRBV28 to TRBJ1-5; tentatively, D is TRBD1 (5 bases). The CDR3 sequence is 16 residues long. Trimming took off 5 bases at V and 0 bases at J, with 14 bases between the two ends. The germline CDR1 and CDR2 sequences are MDHEN and SYDVKM. CDR3 in amino acids: CASSPRDGLSNQPQHF. In DNA, the CDR3 is TGTGCCAGCAGTCCCAGGGACGGACTTAGCAATCAGCCCCAGCATTTT.

A note on this clonotype: The germline gene is not matched at one end of the junction; a read error may be the cause. V and J are TRBV7-7 and TRBJ2-1; D is unclear. This CDR3 is built from 14 residues. Germline-derived CDR1 and CDR2 are SSHAT and FNYEAQ (reference sequence). CDR3 region: CASSPRFDYNEQFF. The DNA for the CDR3 is TGTGCTAGCAGCCCGAGGTTCGATTACAATGAGCAGTTCTTC.

This clonotype was observed a handful of times. V gene TRBV27 combines with J gene TRBJ2-5, with 14 bases matching TRBD2. Germline V CDR1 and CDR2: MNHEY, SMNVEV (reference sequence). The CDR3 is 15 amino acids. V lost 6 bases and J lost 5; bases outside the gene matches: 5. The CDR3 sequence is CASRMRLAGGETQYF. As DNA, the CDR3 is TGTGCCAGCAGAATGAGACTAGCGGGAGGGGAGACCCAGTACTTC.

The chain uses TRBV28 and TRBJ2-7; 7 bases match TRBD1. The CDR3 consists of 14 residues. Trimming took 5 bases from V and 2 from J; bases not matched to a gene: 6. The V gene's germline CDR1 is MDHEN and CDR2 SYDVKM. The CDR3 loop is CASSQPDRTYEQYF. CDR3 nucleotide sequence: TGTGCCAGCAGTCAGCCGGACAGGACCTACGAGCAGTACTTC.

The chain employs TRBV27 and TRBJ2-1; D possibly corresponds to TRBD1 (5 bases). Trimming took 2 bases from V and 0 from J, leaving 5 bases between them. CDR3 size: 14 residues. CDR1 and CDR2 from the germline V gene are MNHEY and SMNVEV (reference sequence). The CDR3, as DNA: TGTGCCAGCAGTTTAGACAGCTCCTACAATGAGCAGTTCTTC. Its translation is CASSLDSSYNEQFF.

This clonotype was observed a few times. The V call is TRBV20-1, the J call TRBJ1-5; D gene ambiguous. Germline-derived CDR1 and CDR2 are DFQATT and SNEGSKA (reference sequence). The CDR3 runs to 16 residues. Trimming pared 3 bases from V and 2 bases from J, leaving 17 bases between. CDR3 protein: CSASPSRPPGNQPQHF. The CDR3 DNA reads TGCAGTGCTAGCCCATCCAGGCCGCCGGGCAATCAGCCCCAGCATTTT.

The V and J genes are TRBV19 and TRBJ2-2; unclear D gene. The CDR3 runs 14 residues. Deletions cut 3 bases from V and 1 base from J, with 6 bases between. Germline V gene sequence: CDR1 LNHDA, CDR2 SQIVND (reference sequence). CDR3 protein: CASSILGNTGELFF. The CDR3 coding sequence is TGTGCCAGTAGTATCCTGGGGAACACCGGGGAGCTGTTTTTT.

The chain employs TRBV6-5 and TRBJ1-1; D ambiguous. Germline values: CDR1 MNHEY, CDR2 SVGAGI. Trimming took 0 bases from V and 4 from J, leaving 9 bases between them. The CDR3 sequence is 14 residues long. The CDR3 sequence is CASSYSQVGTEAFF. The CDR3 nucleotides are TGTGCCAGCAGTTACTCGCAGGTAGGCACTGAAGCTTTCTTT.

This chain uses TRBV27 with TRBJ2-5; 7 bases agree with TRBD1. The CDR3 has 17 residues. Looked up from germline, CDR1 is MNHEY and CDR2 is SMNVEV (reference sequence). The V segment lost 3 bases and the J segment 2 bases; nucleotides outside the gene matches: 12. CDR3 sequence: CASSFRIMGQNQETQYF. The CDR3 DNA is TGTGCCAGCAGTTTCCGAATTATGGGACAGAATCAAGAGACCCAGTACTTC.

This CDR3 reads CASTLVGQGTDTQYF. CDR3 bases: TGTGCCAGCACCCTAGTGGGTCAGGGAACAGATACGCAGTATTTT. The chain recombines TRBV11-2 with TRBJ2-3; D might be TRBD1 (5 bases). V lost 7 bases and J 3 bases, leaving 17 bases between the germline ends. The CDR3 consists of 15 residues. Germline assignment: CDR1 SGHAT and CDR2 FQNNGV.

This clonotype was seen a handful of times. The V gene is TRBV7-8, the J gene TRBJ2-3; TRBD1 aligns across 7 bases. The CDR3 is 14 residues long. Germline V CDR1 and CDR2: SGHVS, FQNEAQ. The ends lost 5 bases at V and 4 bases at J; junction bases unmatched: 6. CDR3 DNA sequence: TGTGCCAGCAGCACAGAAGGGGGCCCAGATACGCAGTATTTT. Translation: CASSTEGGPDTQYF.

The chain combines TRBV6-2 or TRBV6-3 with TRBJ2-6; D is tentatively TRBD1 or TRBD2 (5 bases each). Germline loops: CDR1 MNHEY, CDR2 SVGEGT. V was shortened by 5 bases and J by 0 bases, with 11 bases between the two germline ends. The CDR3 loop spans 16 amino acids. CDR3 sequence reads: CASSGGSSSGANVLTF. The DNA of the CDR3 is TGTGCCAGCAGTGGGGGAAGTAGCTCTGGGGCCAACGTCCTGACTTTC.

This clonotype was counted only a few times. The chain combines TRBV10-2 with TRBJ2-7; D gene uncertain. Germline CDR1 is WSHSY and CDR2 is SAAADI. CDR3 length: 12 residues. The ends were cut back, 6 bases at V and 3 bases at J, with 9 bases in the middle. The CDR3, as DNA: TGCGCCAGCAGCGACAAGGTCTACGAGCAGTACTTC. Residues: CASSDKVYEQYF.

This clonotype ranks as medium-sized. V usage is TRBV20-1 and J usage is TRBJ1-2; the D is unclear. V was pared by 4 bases and J by 5 bases, with 17 bases between. The CDR3 is 14 residues long. From germline, CDR1 is DFQATT and CDR2 SNEGSKA (reference sequence). The CDR3 sequence is CSATDTPGGYGYTF. In DNA form, the CDR3 reads TGCAGTGCTACAGACACCCCGGGAGGGTATGGCTACACCTTC.

This clonotype was seen a few times. The chain joins TRBV27 to TRBJ2-7; 14 bases line up with TRBD2. Losses at the gene ends were 4 bases for V and 3 bases for J; bases not matched to a gene: 2. The CDR3 covers 15 residues. CDR1 is MNHEY and CDR2 is SMNVEV in the germline V gene (reference sequence). The DNA of the CDR3 is TGTGCCAGCAGTTCCGGGACTAGCGGGAGCTACGAGCAGTACTTC. As protein: CASSSGTSGSYEQYF.

The chain uses TRBV5-1 and TRBJ1-1; D gene unclear. The V gene's germline CDR1 is SGHRS and CDR2 YFSETQ. Trimming pared 1 base from V and 0 bases from J, leaving 7 bases between. The CDR3 spans 14 residues. CDR3 nucleotide sequence: TGCGCCAGCAGCTTGCTCCAGTTGAACACTGAAGCTTTCTTT. Translation: CASSLLQLNTEAFF.

This clonotype occurred a few times. This chain joins TRBV7-9 and TRBJ2-1; D possibly matches TRBD1 or TRBD2 (5 bases each). This CDR3 is built from 17 residues. CDR1 and CDR2 (germline): SEHNR, FQNEAQ (reference sequence). V was cut by 1 base and J by 3 bases, with 16 bases left in between. The CDR3 sequence is CASSLGGWAEDYNEQFF. The CDR3 nucleotides are TGTGCCAGCAGCTTAGGGGGGTGGGCGGAGGACTACAATGAGCAGTTCTTC.

The rearrangement joins TRBV20-1 to TRBJ2-5, with D tentatively TRBD2 (5 bases). Per the germline V gene, CDR1 is DFQATT and CDR2 is SNEGSKA (reference sequence). The V and J ends lost 0 bases and 11 bases respectively, with 10 bases between them. This CDR3 is 11 amino acids long. CDR3 amino acids: CSAREERKQYF. The DNA for the CDR3 is TGCAGTGCTAGAGAGGAGCGGAAACAGTACTTC.

The table lists this clonotype with a few counts. The chain carries TRBV20-1 and TRBJ1-2; perhaps TRBD1 as D (6 bases). CDR3 length: 13 amino acids. Per the germline V gene, CDR1 is DFQATT and CDR2 is SNEGSKA (reference sequence). CDR3 region: CNGWLGASYGYTF. The CDR3, as DNA: TGCAACGGCTGGCTGGGGGCCAGCTATGGCTACACCTTC.

This clonotype was found a few times. The chain is built from TRBV20-1 and TRBJ1-1; weak D call: TRBD1 (5 bases). The CDR3 loop spans 12 amino acids. Germline V lookup: CDR1 DFQATT, CDR2 SNEGSKA (reference sequence). The germline V and J ends were trimmed by 7 bases and 7 bases, with 16 bases remaining between them. Here the CDR3 reads CSGTDGGSEAFF. DNA of the CDR3: TGCAGTGGGACGGACGGGGGGAGTGAAGCTTTCTTT.

The rearrangement uses TRBV6-1 and TRBJ2-3; 7 bases match TRBD2. This CDR3 comprises 15 residues. The germline CDR1 and CDR2 sequences are MNHNS and SASEGT. Trimming at V came to 6 bases and at J to 2 bases, leaving 8 bases not matched to a gene. The CDR3 nucleotides read TGTGCCAGCAGCCGCTCCACTAGCGCCACAGATACGCAGTATTTT. Protein product: CASSRSTSATDTQYF.